This is a list of T cell receptor beta chains from one sample in a study of beta chain features in type 1 diabetes. Profiled with immunoSEQ multiplex PCR; TCRdb holds only in-frame clones, not every one. Of some 700,000 clones listed, 13% are singletons. The sequenced sample was naive CD4+ T cells from blood. The receptors stem from a man between 18 and 35 years old with type 1 diabetes. Each CDR3 is given with its conserved first and last residue. The D gene is left open where the match is weak. Some rows have no size entry. The others give once, few or many, or a class for an expanded clone.

J,length,D,size,V,DNA,CDR3
TRBJ1-3,15,TRBD1,.,TRBV5-8,TGTGCCAGCAGACCCGGGACAGGGGCTGGAAACACCATATATTTT,CASRPGTGAGNTIYF
TRBJ1-1,13,.,.,TRBV6-1,TGTGCCAGCAGTGACAGGGAGGGGACTGAAGCTTTCTTT,CASSDREGTEAFF
TRBJ2-3,12,.,.,TRBV25-1,TGTGCCAGCAGATCATACACAGATACGCAGTATTTT,CASRSYTDTQYF
TRBJ1-1,17,TRBD1,.,TRBV4-1,TGCGCCAGCAGCCTCGTCCCGGGACAGGGGGCGAACACTGAAGCTTTCTTT,CASSLVPGQGANTEAFF
TRBJ2-3,13,.,few,TRBV5-4,TGTGCCAGCAGCCTATATAGCACAGATACGCAGTATTTT,CASSLYSTDTQYF
TRBJ2-4,15,TRBD2,.,TRBV6-6,TGTGCCAGCAGTGTAGGACTAGGCGGCAAAAACATTCAGTACTTC,CASSVGLGGKNIQYF
TRBJ2-1,15,.,few,TRBV30,TGTGCCTGGAGTGTACAATGGGGACCCTACAATGAGCAGTTCTTC,CAWSVQWGPYNEQFF
TRBJ1-6,15,.,.,TRBV5-1,TGCGCCAGCAGCTTGACAGGAGAATATAATTCACCCCTCCACTTT,CASSLTGEYNSPLHF
TRBJ1-1,14,.,.,TRBV29-1,TGCAGCGTTGGCAGCGTTAGAGGGGACACTGAAGCTTTCTTT,CSVGSVRGDTEAFF
TRBJ2-3,15,.,few,TRBV7-9,TGTGCCAGCAGCTTAGGACAAGGGCAAGCAGATACGCAGTATTTT,CASSLGQGQADTQYF
TRBJ1-3,12,.,once,TRBV2,TGTGCCAGCCCGTCCCAGGGAAACACCATATATTTT,CASPSQGNTIYF
TRBJ1-1,14,.,few,TRBV29-1,TGCAGCGTTGAGGGACGGCAAATGAACACTGAAGCTTTCTTT,CSVEGRQMNTEAFF
TRBJ2-2,16,.,few,TRBV25-1,TGTGCCAGCAGTGCTTCCCGGGACAAGCACACCGGGGAGCTGTTTTTT,CASSASRDKHTGELFF
TRBJ1-2,11,.,.,TRBV29-1,TGCAGCGCCCATATCGGGTATGGCTACACCTTC,CSAHIGYGYTF
TRBJ1-5,13,.,.,TRBV30,TGTGCCTGGAGCCAGCTCAGCAATCAGCCCCAGCATTTT,CAWSQLSNQPQHF
TRBJ1-2,12,.,few,TRBV30,TGTGCCTGGAGTGGTGGGGTCTATGGCTACACCTTC,CAWSGGVYGYTF
TRBJ2-5,12,.,few,TRBV7-2,TGTGCCAGCAGCTTATTTTCAGAGACCCAGTACTTC,CASSLFSETQYF
TRBJ1-2,17,.,.,TRBV4-1,TGCGCCAGCAGCCTCCTCCGCATAGAAGGAACCGTCTATGGCTACACCTTC,CASSLLRIEGTVYGYTF
TRBJ2-6,16,.,.,TRBV7-9,TGTGCCAGCAGCCCCCGACGAAGCTCTGGGGCCAACGTCCTGACTTTC,CASSPRRSSGANVLTF
TRBJ2-5,15,.,few,TRBV5-4,TGTGCCAGCAGCTCGACCCCTACTAGGACAGAGACCCAGTACTTC,CASSSTPTRTETQYF
TRBJ1-1,10,.,few,TRBV29-1,TGCAGCCCTCGGGACACTGAAGCTTTCTTT,CSPRDTEAFF
TRBJ1-1,15,.,few,TRBV10-3,TGTGCCATCAGTGAGGGGACCCTTACAGGGACTGAAGCTTTCTTT,CAISEGTLTGTEAFF
TRBJ2-5,15,TRBD1,.,TRBV28,TGTGCCAGCAGTCCGAGACAGGGGACGCGAGAGACCCAGTACTTC,CASSPRQGTRETQYF
TRBJ1-5,16,.,.,TRBV28,TGTGCCAGCAGTTTAACGCCCCAAAGCGGGTTTCAGCCCCAGCATTTT,CASSLTPQSGFQPQHF
TRBJ1-1,11,.,.,TRBV29-1,TGCAGCGTTGGGACAAACACTGAAGCTTTCTTT,CSVGTNTEAFF
TRBJ2-7,13,.,.,TRBV19,TGTGCCAGTAGTGTGGACAGTTTGCGGGAGCAGTACTTC,CASSVDSLREQYF
TRBJ1-4,16,.,.,TRBV4-1,TGCGCCAGCAGCCAAGATCGGAGGGATCCGAATGAAAAACTGTTTTTT,CASSQDRRDPNEKLFF
TRBJ2-7,14,.,.,TRBV7-2,TGTGCCAGTTTGGGCGGTGCCTCTATCCACGAGCAGTACTTC,CASLGGASIHEQYF
TRBJ2-3,16,TRBD1,few,TRBV6-6,TGTGCCAGCAGTCGGGGCCCCAGGGGGCACACAGATACGCAGTATTTT,CASSRGPRGHTDTQYF
TRBJ2-5,14,.,.,TRBV7-9,TGTGCCAGCTCGGTGATCCTAACCCAAGAGACCCAGTACTTC,CASSVILTQETQYF
TRBJ2-7,15,TRBD1,.,TRBV6-5,TGTGCCAGCAGTTACTCCGGGACAGGGACCTACGAGCAGTACTTC,CASSYSGTGTYEQYF
TRBJ2-7,16,.,few,TRBV13,TGTGCCAGCAGCTTCTTACGGTCTGGCGGCCCCTACGAGCAGTACTTC,CASSFLRSGGPYEQYF
TRBJ2-3,13,TRBD2,.,TRBV28,TGTGCCAGTATAACTAGCGGGGCAGATACGCAGTATTTT,CASITSGADTQYF
TRBJ2-5,13,TRBD1,few,TRBV7-2,TGTGCCACCCGGTCAGGGGGCACGGAGACCCAGTACTTC,CATRSGGTETQYF
TRBJ2-1,14,.,few,TRBV7-9,TGTGCCAGCAGTCGAGGCCAGGGCATGAACGAGCAGTTCTTC,CASSRGQGMNEQFF
TRBJ1-2,13,TRBD1,few,TRBV5-6,TGTGCCAGCACCACAGGGGGATTTTATGGCTACACCTTC,CASTTGGFYGYTF
TRBJ2-1,15,.,.,TRBV5-1,TGCGCCAGCAGCTCATCCGGGACTGATTACAATGAGCAGTTCTTC,CASSSSGTDYNEQFF